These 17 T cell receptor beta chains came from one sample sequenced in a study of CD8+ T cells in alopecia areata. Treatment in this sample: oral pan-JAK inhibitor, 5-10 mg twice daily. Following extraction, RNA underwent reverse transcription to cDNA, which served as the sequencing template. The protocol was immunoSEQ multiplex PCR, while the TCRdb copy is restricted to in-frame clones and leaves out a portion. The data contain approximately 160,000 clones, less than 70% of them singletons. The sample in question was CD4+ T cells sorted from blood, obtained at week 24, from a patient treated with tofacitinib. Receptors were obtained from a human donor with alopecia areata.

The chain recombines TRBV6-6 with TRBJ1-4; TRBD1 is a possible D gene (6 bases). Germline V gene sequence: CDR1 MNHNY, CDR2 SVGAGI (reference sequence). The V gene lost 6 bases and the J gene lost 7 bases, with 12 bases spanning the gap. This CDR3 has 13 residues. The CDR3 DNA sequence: TGTGCCAGCAGGGAAACAGGGACTGAAAAACTGTTTTTT. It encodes CASRETGTEKLFF.

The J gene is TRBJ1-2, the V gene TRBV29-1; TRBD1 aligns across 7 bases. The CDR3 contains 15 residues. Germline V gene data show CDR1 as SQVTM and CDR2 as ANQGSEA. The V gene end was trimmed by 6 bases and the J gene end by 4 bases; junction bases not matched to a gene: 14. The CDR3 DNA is TGCAGCGTCCCGGAACACAGGGGTTTCGCCTATGGCTACACCTTC. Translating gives CSVPEHRGFAYGYTF. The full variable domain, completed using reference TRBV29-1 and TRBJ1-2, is SAVISQKPSRDICQRGTSLTIQCQVDSQVTMMFWYRQQPGQSLTLIATANQGSEATYESGFVIDKFPISRPNLTFSTLTVSNMSPEDSSIYLCSVPEHRGFAYGYTFGSGTRLTVV.

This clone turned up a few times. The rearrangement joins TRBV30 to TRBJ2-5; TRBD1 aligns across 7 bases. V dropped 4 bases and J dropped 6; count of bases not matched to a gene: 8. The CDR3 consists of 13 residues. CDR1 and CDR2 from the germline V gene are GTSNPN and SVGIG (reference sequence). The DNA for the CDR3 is TGTGCCTGGAAGGGACAGCCACAGAAGACCCAGTACTTC. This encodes CAWKGQPQKTQYF.

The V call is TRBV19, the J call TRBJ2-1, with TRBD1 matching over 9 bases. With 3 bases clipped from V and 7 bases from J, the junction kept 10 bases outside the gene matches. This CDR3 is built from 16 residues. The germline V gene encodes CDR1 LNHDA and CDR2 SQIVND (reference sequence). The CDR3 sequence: CASSMFGQGTMNEQFF. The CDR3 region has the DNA TGTGCCAGTAGTATGTTCGGACAGGGGACGATGAATGAGCAGTTCTTC.

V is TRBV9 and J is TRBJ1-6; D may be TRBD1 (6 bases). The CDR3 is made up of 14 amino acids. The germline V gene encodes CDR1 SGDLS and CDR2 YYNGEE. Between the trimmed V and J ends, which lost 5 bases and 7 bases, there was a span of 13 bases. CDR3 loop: CASRNRDLNSPLHF. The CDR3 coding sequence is TGTGCCAGCAGGAACAGGGACCTAAATTCACCCCTCCACTTT.

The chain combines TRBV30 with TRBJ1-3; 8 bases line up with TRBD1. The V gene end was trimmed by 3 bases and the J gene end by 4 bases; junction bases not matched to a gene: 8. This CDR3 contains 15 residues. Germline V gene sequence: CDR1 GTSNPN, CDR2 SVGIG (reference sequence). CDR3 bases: TGTGCCTGGAGCGCGCAGGGGGCACGGGGAAACACCATATATTTT. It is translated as CAWSAQGARGNTIYF.

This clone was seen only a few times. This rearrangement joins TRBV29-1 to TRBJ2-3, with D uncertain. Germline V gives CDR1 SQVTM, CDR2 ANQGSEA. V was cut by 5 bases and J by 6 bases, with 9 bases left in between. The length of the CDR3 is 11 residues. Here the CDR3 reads CSVLAGDTQYF. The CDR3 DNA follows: TGCAGCGTTTTAGCTGGCGATACGCAGTATTTT.

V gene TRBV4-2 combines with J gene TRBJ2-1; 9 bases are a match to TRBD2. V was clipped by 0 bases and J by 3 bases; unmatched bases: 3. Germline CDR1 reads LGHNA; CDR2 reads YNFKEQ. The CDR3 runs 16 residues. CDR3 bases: TGTGCCAGCAGCCAAGAACTAGCGGGTAACTACAATGAGCAGTTCTTC. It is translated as CASSQELAGNYNEQFF.

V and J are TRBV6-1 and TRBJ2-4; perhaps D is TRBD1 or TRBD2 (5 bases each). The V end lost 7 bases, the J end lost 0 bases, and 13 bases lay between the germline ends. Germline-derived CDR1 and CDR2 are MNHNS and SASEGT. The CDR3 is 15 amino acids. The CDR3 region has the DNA TGTGCCAGCACTTCCTCCGGGACAGCCAAAAACATTCAGTACTTC. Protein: CASTSSGTAKNIQYF.

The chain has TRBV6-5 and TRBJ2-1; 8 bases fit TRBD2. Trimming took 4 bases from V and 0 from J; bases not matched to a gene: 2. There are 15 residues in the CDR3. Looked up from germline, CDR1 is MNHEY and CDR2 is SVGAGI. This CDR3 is CASSSGTSSYNEQFF. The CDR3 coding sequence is TGTGCCAGCAGTTCCGGGACTAGCTCCTACAATGAGCAGTTCTTC.

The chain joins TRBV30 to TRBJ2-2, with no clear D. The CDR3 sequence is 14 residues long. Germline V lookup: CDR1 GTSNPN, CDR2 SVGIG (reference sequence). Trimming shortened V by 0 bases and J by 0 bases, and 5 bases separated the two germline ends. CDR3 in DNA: TGTGCCTGGAGTGTAGGCCCGAACACCGGGGAGCTGTTTTTT. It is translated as CAWSVGPNTGELFF.

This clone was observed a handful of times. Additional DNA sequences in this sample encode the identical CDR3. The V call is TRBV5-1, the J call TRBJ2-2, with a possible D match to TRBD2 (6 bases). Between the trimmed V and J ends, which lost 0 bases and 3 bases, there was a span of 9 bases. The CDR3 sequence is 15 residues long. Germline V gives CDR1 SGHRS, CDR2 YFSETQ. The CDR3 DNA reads TGCGCCAGCAGCTTGGTTTTAGCGGACACCGGGGAGCTGTTTTTT. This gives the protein CASSLVLADTGELFF. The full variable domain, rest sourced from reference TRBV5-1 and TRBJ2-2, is KAGVTQTPRYLIKTRGQQVTLSCSPISGHRSVSWYQQTPGQGLQFLFEYFSETQRNKGNFPGRFSGRQFSNSRSEMNVSTLELGDSALYLCASSLVLADTGELFFGEGSRLTVL.

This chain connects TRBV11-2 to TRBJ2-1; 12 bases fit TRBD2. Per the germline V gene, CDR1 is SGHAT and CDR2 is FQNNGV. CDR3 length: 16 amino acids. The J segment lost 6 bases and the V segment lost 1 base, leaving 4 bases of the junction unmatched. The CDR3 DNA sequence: TGTGCCAGCAGCTTAGGGGCTAGCGGGGGGGGCAATGAGCAGTTCTTC. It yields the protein CASSLGASGGGNEQFF. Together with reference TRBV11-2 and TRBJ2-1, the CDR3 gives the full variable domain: EAGVAQSPRYKIIEKRQSVAFWCNPISGHATLYWYQQILGQGPKLLIQFQNNGVVDDSQLPKDRFSAERLKGVDSTLKIQPAKLEDSAVYLCASSLGASGGGNEQFFGPGTRLTVL.

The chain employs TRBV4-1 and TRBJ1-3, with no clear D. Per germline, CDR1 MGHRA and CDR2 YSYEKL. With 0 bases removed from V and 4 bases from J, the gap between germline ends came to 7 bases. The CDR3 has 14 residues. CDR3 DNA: TGCGCCAGCAGCCAAGACTCGTGGGGAAACACCATATATTTT. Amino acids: CASSQDSWGNTIYF.

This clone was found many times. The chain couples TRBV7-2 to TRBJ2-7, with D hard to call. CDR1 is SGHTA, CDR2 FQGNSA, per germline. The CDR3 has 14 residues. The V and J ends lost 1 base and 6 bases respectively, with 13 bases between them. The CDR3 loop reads CASSLVGRTTEQYF. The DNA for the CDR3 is TGTGCCAGCAGCTTAGTCGGACGCACCACCGAGCAGTACTTC.

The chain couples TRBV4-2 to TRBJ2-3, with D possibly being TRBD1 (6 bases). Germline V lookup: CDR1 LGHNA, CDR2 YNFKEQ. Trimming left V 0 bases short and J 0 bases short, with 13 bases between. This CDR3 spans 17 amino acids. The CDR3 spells CASSQDAGTPSTDTQYF. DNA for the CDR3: TGTGCCAGCAGCCAAGATGCCGGGACACCCAGCACAGATACGCAGTATTTT.

CDR3 in amino acids: CASKYSRTQYF. Written as DNA, the CDR3 is TGTGCCAGCAAGTACAGCAGGACCCAGTACTTC. V usage is TRBV2 and J usage is TRBJ2-5; D is undetermined. Per germline, CDR1 SNHLY and CDR2 FYNNEI. This CDR3 region has 11 residues. The V end was cut by 7 bases, the J end by 7 bases, with 10 bases between.